The clone carrying this T cell receptor (beta chain) was counted once. The sample comes from a study of blood T cell repertoires in COVID-19. Study-wide context: Sources were T cells, B-cell-depleted T cells, or PBMCs; the material itself was cDNA or gDNA.

This CDR3 spans 11 amino acids. Germline lookup yields CDR1 SGHTA and CDR2 FQGNSA. Trimming stripped 7 bases from V and 10 bases from J, with 11 bases between. Assay used: immunoSEQ multiplex PCR; TCRdb lists only in-frame clones, some missing. The sample contains almost 200,000 clones, more than 70% of which appear only once. Participants, about 18 to 95 years old, spanned around 25 US areas. Symptom resolution, clearance, or two negative PCRs marked the recovered donors of Cohort 3. The source of this sequence is a woman aged 18-30 years who had recovered from COVID-19. The sequenced material came from PBMCs or T cells enriched from blood (not recorded which). The J gene is TRBJ2-1, the V gene TRBV7-2; D may be TRBD2 (5 bases). The CDR3 reads CASTNTGEQFF. The CDR3 nucleotides are TGTGCCAGCACTAACACGGGGGAGCAGTTCTTC.